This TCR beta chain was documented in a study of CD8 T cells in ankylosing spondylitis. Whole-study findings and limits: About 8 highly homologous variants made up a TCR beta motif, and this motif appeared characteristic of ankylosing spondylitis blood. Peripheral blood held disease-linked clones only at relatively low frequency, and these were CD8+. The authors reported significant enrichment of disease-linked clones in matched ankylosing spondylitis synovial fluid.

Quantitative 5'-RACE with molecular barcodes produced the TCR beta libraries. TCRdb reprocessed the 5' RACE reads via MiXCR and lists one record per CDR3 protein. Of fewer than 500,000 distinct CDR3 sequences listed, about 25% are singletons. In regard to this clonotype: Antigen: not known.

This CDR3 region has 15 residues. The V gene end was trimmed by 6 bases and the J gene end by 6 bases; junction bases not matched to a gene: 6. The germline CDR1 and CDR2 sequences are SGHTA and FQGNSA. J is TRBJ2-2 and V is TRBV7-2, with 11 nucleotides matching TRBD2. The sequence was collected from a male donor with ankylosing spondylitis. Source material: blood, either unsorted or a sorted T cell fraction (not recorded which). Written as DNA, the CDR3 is TGTGCCAGCAGGATCACTAGCGGGAGTGCCGGGGAGCTGTTTTTT. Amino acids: CASRITSGSAGELFF.